Presented here are 6 T cell receptor beta chains from one specimen sequenced in a study of blood T cell repertoires in COVID-19. Clones were read by immunoSEQ multiplex PCR, and TCRdb kept only the in-frame ones, dropping some. Among tens of thousands of clones, around nine tenths were seen once, and the ten largest hold about 5%. The source material was peripheral blood. Every receptor here comes from a woman older than 75 with active COVID-19.

V is TRBV5-6 and J is TRBJ2-1; 8 bases agree with TRBD2. CDR1 and CDR2 (germline): SGHDT, YYEEEE. CDR3 length: 16 residues. J gave up 3 bases and V 3 bases, and 8 bases lay outside the gene matches. The CDR3 here is CASSSFGLAVYNEQFF. DNA of the CDR3: TGTGCCAGCAGCTCATTCGGACTAGCCGTCTACAATGAGCAGTTCTTC.

The rearrangement uses TRBV20-1 and TRBJ2-1; 13 nucleotides align to TRBD2. J gave up 7 bases and V 3 bases, and 12 bases lay outside the gene matches. The CDR3 is made up of 17 amino acids. In germline, CDR1 is DFQATT, CDR2 SNEGSKA (reference sequence). CDR3 sequence (DNA): TGCAGTGCTAGTCCCGCTCGAAGGACTAGCGGGAGTAATGAGCAGTTCTTC. Its translation: CSASPARRTSGSNEQFF.

This chain connects TRBV4-1 to TRBJ1-5; D possibly corresponds to TRBD1 (5 bases). The CDR3 extends over 15 amino acids. The germline V and J ends were trimmed by 1 base and 1 base, with 8 bases remaining between them. Germline lookup yields CDR1 MGHRA and CDR2 YSYEKL. CDR3 nucleotides: TGCGCCAGCAGCCAAGGGACACAGAGCAATCAGCCCCAGCATTTT. Translating it yields CASSQGTQSNQPQHF.

The gene calls are TRBV2 and TRBJ1-3; D might be TRBD1 (5 bases). Trimming left V 5 bases short and J 2 bases short, with 10 bases between. Germline V gene data show CDR1 as SNHLY and CDR2 as FYNNEI. This CDR3 has 14 residues. The chain's CDR3 is CASSTGSPGNTIYF. In DNA, the CDR3 is TGTGCCAGCAGTACAGGTAGCCCTGGAAACACCATATATTTT.

V gene TRBV9 combines with J gene TRBJ2-7; TRBD2 aligns across 9 bases. CDR1 is SGDLS, CDR2 YYNGEE, per germline. The J segment lost 0 bases and the V segment lost 3 bases, leaving 4 bases of the junction unmatched. CDR3 length: 15 amino acids. The CDR3 DNA sequence: TGTGCCAGCAGCGAGCGTAGCGGGAGCTCCTACGAGCAGTACTTC. It yields the protein CASSERSGSSYEQYF.

This clone was observed a handful of times. The chain links TRBV7-9 to TRBJ2-1; 7 positions agree with TRBD2. J gave up 6 bases and V 2 bases, and 19 bases lay outside the gene matches. Germline values: CDR1 SEHNR, CDR2 FQNEAQ (reference sequence). The CDR3 sequence is 19 residues long. Written as DNA, the CDR3 is TGTGCCAGCAGCTTACGAACCGGGACTACCCTTAACCTTGGCAATGAGCAGTTCTTC. Residues: CASSLRTGTTLNLGNEQFF. The variable domain in full, completed from reference TRBV7-9 and TRBJ2-1, reads DTGVSQNPRHKITKRGQNVTFRCDPISEHNRLYWYRQTLGQGPEFLTYFQNEAQLEKSRLLSDRFSAERPKGSFSTLEIQRTEQGDSAMYLCASSLRTGTTLNLGNEQFFGPGTRLTVL.